This entry features one TCR beta chain sequence. What it binds is not known. The sample comes from a study of cytomegalovirus exposure and HLA in healthy donors. For the study at large: Roughly 80 million unique TCRs from HLA-typed donors made up an early data release.

V gave up 0 bases and J gave up 5 bases, with 17 bases separating them. Per germline, CDR1 SGHNT and CDR2 YYREEE (reference sequence). The CDR3 loop spans 17 amino acids. Findings and limits, study-wide: Earlier analysis yielded a pattern in which most TCR beta V segments were productive about 90% or about 30% of the time. Reportedly, TCR beta sequences accurately predicted HLA-A and HLA-B alleles in most subjects.

The PCR ran on 60 Vbeta and 13 Jbeta primers. Assay: immunoSEQ multiplex PCR; the TCRdb copy retains only in-frame clones and omits some. The sample has 100,000 or so clones; 60% to 70% are singletons. The rearrangement joins TRBV5-4 to TRBJ2-2; tentative D call: TRBD2 (5 bases). The specimen was PBMCs. The clonotype comes from a woman in her thirties in good health and CMV-seronegative. The CDR3 nucleotides are TGTGCCAGCAGCTTGGGGTTAGGAGGCTGGGGAACCGGGGAGCTGTTTTTT. Amino acids: CASSLGLGGWGTGELFF.